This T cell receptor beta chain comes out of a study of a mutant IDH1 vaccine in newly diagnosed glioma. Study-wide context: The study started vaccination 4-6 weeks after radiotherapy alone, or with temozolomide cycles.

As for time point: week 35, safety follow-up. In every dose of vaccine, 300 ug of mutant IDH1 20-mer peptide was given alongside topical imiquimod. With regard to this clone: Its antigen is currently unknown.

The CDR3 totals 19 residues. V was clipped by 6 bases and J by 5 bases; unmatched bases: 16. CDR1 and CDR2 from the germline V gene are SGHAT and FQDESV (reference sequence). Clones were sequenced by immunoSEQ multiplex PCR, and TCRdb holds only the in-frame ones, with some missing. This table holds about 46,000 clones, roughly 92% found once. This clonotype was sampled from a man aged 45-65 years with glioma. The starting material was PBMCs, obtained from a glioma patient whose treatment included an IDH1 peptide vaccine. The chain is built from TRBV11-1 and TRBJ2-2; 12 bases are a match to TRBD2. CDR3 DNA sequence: TGTGCCAGCAGTGTCTCGCCCCTAGCGGGAGGGCCAAGTACCGGGGAGCTGTTTTTT. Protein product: CASSVSPLAGGPSTGELFF. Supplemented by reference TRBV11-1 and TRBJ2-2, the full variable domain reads EAEVAQSPRYKITEKSQAVAFWCDPISGHATLYWYRQILGQGPELLVQFQDESVVDDSQLPKDRFSAERLKGVDSTLKIQPAELGDSAMYLCASSVSPLAGGPSTGELFFGEGSRLTVL.